The next 20 T cell receptor beta chains were all read from a single sample in a study of OX40 agonist ivuxolimab in advanced cancers. Assay used: immunoSEQ multiplex PCR; TCRdb lists only in-frame clones, some missing. The repertoire includes approximately 99,000 clones, about 90% of them detected once, and 5.5% sits in the top ten. Sequencing was performed on CD4+ or CD8+ T cells sorted from blood, taken in a trial of the OX40 agonist ivuxolimab. All receptors come from an adult with an advanced solid tumor such as melanoma, head and neck, liver or kidney cancer.

The chain combines TRBV19 with TRBJ2-2; 8 bases are a match to TRBD2. Unmatched junction bases numbered 4, after V lost 5 bases and J lost 5 bases. Germline lookup yields CDR1 LNHDA and CDR2 SQIVND (reference sequence). This CDR3 contains 14 residues. Here the CDR3 reads CASSAASGTGELFF. CDR3 nucleotides: TGTGCCAGTAGTGCGGCTAGCGGGACCGGGGAGCTGTTTTTT.

This clone was observed once. J is TRBJ2-1 and V is TRBV11-2; D might be TRBD1 or TRBD2, each matching 5 bases. The germline V and J ends were trimmed by 5 bases and 9 bases, with 20 bases remaining between them. In germline, CDR1 is SGHAT, CDR2 FQNNGV. The length of the CDR3 is 15 residues. The CDR3 sequence is CASSTTGQVAGEQFF. The CDR3 DNA reads as TGTGCCAGCAGCACGACGGGGCAGGTAGCAGGTGAGCAGTTCTTC.

The chain combines TRBV27 with TRBJ2-7; D perhaps matches TRBD2 (5 bases). CDR1 is MNHEY, CDR2 SMNVEV, per germline (reference sequence). This CDR3 has 16 residues. Trimming removed 5 bases from V and 6 bases from J, with 23 bases in between. The CDR3 DNA reads as TGTGCCAGCAGTCTTCCCGTAGAGCGGTCCTGCGGCGAGCAGTACTTC. It yields the protein CASSLPVERSCGEQYF.

This clone was detected once. V usage is TRBV6-5 and J usage is TRBJ1-2, with 9 bases identical to TRBD1. The CDR3 has 14 amino acids. Germline V gene data show CDR1 as MNHEY and CDR2 as SVGAGI. V trimming: 4 bases; J trimming: 3 bases; junction bases outside the gene matches: 3. CDR3 sequence: CASSFTGGYYGYTF. The CDR3 nucleotides read TGTGCCAGCAGTTTTACAGGGGGCTACTATGGCTACACCTTC.

This chain uses TRBV7-2 with TRBJ2-7, with a tentative D call TRBD1 (6 bases). Deletions cut 5 bases from V and 1 base from J, with 12 bases between. The CDR3 totals 14 residues. Germline V lookup: CDR1 SGHTA, CDR2 FQGNSA. The CDR3 here is CASSTVGASYEQYF. CDR3 in DNA: TGTGCCAGCAGCACCGTGGGGGCGTCCTACGAGCAGTACTTC.

The V call is TRBV2, the J call TRBJ2-2; 10 positions agree with TRBD2. This CDR3 region has 14 residues. V was clipped by 8 bases and J by 4 bases; unmatched bases: 4. The germline gives CDR1 SNHLY, CDR2 FYNNEI. The CDR3, as DNA: TGTGCCAGCGGAATAGCGGGAGGCACCGGGGAGCTGTTTTTT. Protein: CASGIAGGTGELFF.

The chain employs TRBV6-5 and TRBJ2-7; 7 bases are shared with TRBD1. Looked up from germline, CDR1 is MNHEY and CDR2 is SVGAGI. V lost 5 bases to trimming and J lost 2 bases; unmatched junction nucleotides: 3. This CDR3 spans 13 amino acids. The CDR3 nucleotides read TGTGCCAGCAGTGCCGGGACAGCCTACGAGCAGTACTTC. Protein: CASSAGTAYEQYF.

The chain links TRBV7-3 to TRBJ1-1; D is undetermined. The CDR3 totals 14 residues. V lost 5 bases to trimming and J lost 1 base, with 11 bases between them. Germline CDR1 reads SGHTA; CDR2 reads FQGTGA. CDR3 loop: CASSPMAGNTEAFF. The CDR3 bases are TGTGCCAGCAGCCCGATGGCGGGGAACACTGAAGCTTTCTTT. The whole variable domain, filled in from reference TRBV7-3 and TRBJ1-1, reads GAGVSQTPSNKVTEKGKYVELRCDPISGHTALYWYRQSLGQGPEFLIYFQGTGAADDSGLPNDRFFAVRPEGSVSTLKIQRTERGDSAVYLCASSPMAGNTEAFFGQGTRLTVV.

This rearrangement joins TRBV14 to TRBJ2-2, with TRBD1 matching 10 bases. V lost 4 bases to trimming and J lost 0 bases; unmatched junction nucleotides: 2. CDR1 is SGHDN, CDR2 FVKESK, per germline. This CDR3 has 16 residues. CDR3 region: CASSRGQGPNTGELFF. The CDR3 region has the DNA TGTGCCAGCAGCCGGGGACAGGGGCCGAACACCGGGGAGCTGTTTTTT.

For the CDR3, the DNA is TGCGCCAGCAGCATCAGGGACACCACTACCACCGGGGAGCTGTTTTTT. Amino acids: CASSIRDTTTTGELFF. The chain joins TRBV4-1 to TRBJ2-2, with D possibly TRBD1 on 6 matching bases. Germline V gene data show CDR1 as MGHRA and CDR2 as YSYEKL. Trimming left V 5 bases short and J 4 bases short, with 17 bases between. CDR3 length equals 16 residues.

V and J are TRBV18 and TRBJ1-2; 7 bases fit TRBD1. Germline V CDR1 and CDR2: KGHSH, LQKENI. The CDR3 runs to 14 residues. The V gene end was trimmed by 5 bases and the J gene end by 2 bases; junction bases not matched to a gene: 5. The CDR3 loop reads CASSAGTANYGYTF. The CDR3 DNA sequence: TGTGCCAGCTCAGCCGGGACAGCCAACTATGGCTACACCTTC.

The rearrangement joins TRBV14 to TRBJ2-3; possible D gene TRBD2, 5 bases. Trimming took off 4 bases at V and 6 bases at J, with 20 bases between the two ends. The CDR3 has 16 amino acids. Germline assignment: CDR1 SGHDN and CDR2 FVKESK. CDR3 region: CASSRSRASSLDTQYF. CDR3 coding DNA: TGTGCCAGCAGCCGATCGAGGGCTAGCAGCCTGGATACGCAGTATTTT.

Remarks on this clone: Other DNA sequences in the sample encode the same CDR3. The V gene is TRBV7-2, the J gene TRBJ2-6, with D unresolved. Trimming removed 6 bases from V and 4 bases from J, with 10 bases in between. Germline V gene data show CDR1 as SGHTA and CDR2 as FQGNSA. This CDR3 spans 14 amino acids. CDR3 loop: CASSLPRGANVLTF. The CDR3 region has the DNA TGTGCCAGCAGTCTCCCTCGGGGGGCCAACGTCCTGACTTTC.

The rearrangement links TRBV9 to TRBJ1-2; D may be TRBD1 (5 bases). Trimming cost V 0 bases and J 2 bases, with 8 bases left between them. This CDR3 spans 14 amino acids. CDR1 is SGDLS and CDR2 is YYNGEE in the germline V gene. CDR3 DNA: TGTGCCAGCAGCGTAGGTCGGGACAACTATGGCTACACCTTC. It translates to CASSVGRDNYGYTF.

The V call is TRBV18, the J call TRBJ2-1; the match to TRBD2 covers 14 bases. Looked up from germline, CDR1 is KGHSH and CDR2 is LQKENI. The CDR3 extends over 16 amino acids. V gave up 3 bases and J gave up 9 bases; unmatched junction bases: 7. The CDR3 spells CASSPVTSGGAGEQFF. In DNA, the CDR3 is TGTGCCAGCTCACCCGTGACTAGCGGGGGGGCGGGTGAGCAGTTCTTC. Full variable domain (remainder filled in from reference TRBV18 and TRBJ2-1): NAGVMQNPRHLVRRRGQEARLRCSPMKGHSHVYWYRQLPEEGLKFMVYLQKENIIDESGMPKERFSAEFPKEGPSILRIQQVVRGDSAAYFCASSPVTSGGAGEQFFGPGTRLTVL.

This clone showed up just once. This chain joins TRBV7-7 and TRBJ1-2; no clear D gene. The length of the CDR3 is 15 residues. Per germline, CDR1 SSHAT and CDR2 FNYEAQ (reference sequence). This CDR3 reads CAWPVRAPEHYGYTF. Here the CDR3 DNA reads TGTGCTTGGCCAGTGAGAGCACCCGAACACTATGGCTACACCTTC.

The V call is TRBV19, the J call TRBJ1-3, with D perhaps TRBD1 (5 bases). The ends were cut back, 7 bases at V and 1 base at J, with 17 bases in the middle. In germline, CDR1 is LNHDA, CDR2 SQIVND (reference sequence). The CDR3 extends over 16 amino acids. The CDR3 loop reads CASKGLQLKSGNTIYF. The CDR3 bases are TGTGCCAGTAAGGGGCTACAGTTGAAATCTGGAAACACCATATATTTT.

This clone was detected once. The rearrangement uses TRBV5-1 and TRBJ1-2; 8 bases are a match to TRBD1. The CDR3 has 13 residues. Germline loops: CDR1 SGHRS, CDR2 YFSETQ. Trimming at V came to 4 bases and at J to 4 bases, leaving 3 bases not matched to a gene. The CDR3 DNA is TGCGCCAGCAGCGGACAGGGTCGCTATGGCTACACCTTC. Translated: CASSGQGRYGYTF. The full variable domain, with the rest looked up from reference TRBV5-1 and TRBJ1-2, is KAGVTQTPRYLIKTRGQQVTLSCSPISGHRSVSWYQQTPGQGLQFLFEYFSETQRNKGNFPGRFSGRQFSNSRSEMNVSTLELGDSALYLCASSGQGRYGYTFGSGTRLTVV.

The rearrangement joins TRBV5-1 to TRBJ2-7; 11 bases are a match to TRBD1. Germline CDR1 is SGHRS and CDR2 is YFSETQ. The CDR3 covers 16 residues. J was trimmed by 2 bases and V by 4 bases; bases with no gene match: 8. The CDR3: CASSPTGTGGAYEQYF. In DNA, the CDR3 is TGCGCCAGCAGCCCAACCGGGACAGGGGGTGCCTACGAGCAGTACTTC.

This chain links TRBV7-2 with TRBJ1-2, with unresolved D. CDR3 length equals 12 residues. The germline V gene encodes CDR1 SGHTA and CDR2 FQGNSA. V lost 1 base and J lost 2, with 2 bases in between. The CDR3 DNA sequence: TGTGCCAGCAGCTTAGGGAACTATGGCTACACCTTC. Protein sequence: CASSLGNYGYTF. The variable domain in full, with the rest retrieved from reference TRBV7-2 and TRBJ1-2, is GAGVSQSPSNKVTEKGKDVELRCDPISGHTALYWYRQSLGQGLEFLIYFQGNSAPDKSGLPSDRFSAERTGGSVSTLTIQRTQQEDSAVYLCASSLGNYGYTFGSGTRLTVV.